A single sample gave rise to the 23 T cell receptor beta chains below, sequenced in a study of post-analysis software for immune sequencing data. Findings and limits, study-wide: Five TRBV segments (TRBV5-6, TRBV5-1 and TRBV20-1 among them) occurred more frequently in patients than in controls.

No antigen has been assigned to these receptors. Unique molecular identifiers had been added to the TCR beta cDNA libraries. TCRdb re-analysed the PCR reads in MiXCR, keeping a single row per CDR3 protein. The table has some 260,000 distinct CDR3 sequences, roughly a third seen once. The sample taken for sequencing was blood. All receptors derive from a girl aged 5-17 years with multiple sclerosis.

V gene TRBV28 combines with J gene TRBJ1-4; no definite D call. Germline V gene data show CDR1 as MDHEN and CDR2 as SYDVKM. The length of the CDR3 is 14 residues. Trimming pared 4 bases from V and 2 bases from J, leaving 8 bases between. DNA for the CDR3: TGTGCCAGCAGTTCAGGCCCGACTAATGAAAAACTGTTTTTT. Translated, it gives CASSSGPTNEKLFF. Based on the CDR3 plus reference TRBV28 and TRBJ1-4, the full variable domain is DVKVTQSSRYLVKRTGEKVFLECVQDMDHENMFWYRQDPGLGLRLIYFSYDVKMKEKGDIPEGYSVSREKKERFSLILESASTNQTSMYLCASSSGPTNEKLFFGSGTQLSVL.

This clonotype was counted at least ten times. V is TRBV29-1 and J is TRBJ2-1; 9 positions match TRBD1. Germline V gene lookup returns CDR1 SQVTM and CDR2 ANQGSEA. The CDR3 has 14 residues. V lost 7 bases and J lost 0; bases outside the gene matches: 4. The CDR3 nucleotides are TGCAGCGGTACAGGGGGCAGCTCCTACAATGAGCAGTTCTTC. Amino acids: CSGTGGSSYNEQFF.

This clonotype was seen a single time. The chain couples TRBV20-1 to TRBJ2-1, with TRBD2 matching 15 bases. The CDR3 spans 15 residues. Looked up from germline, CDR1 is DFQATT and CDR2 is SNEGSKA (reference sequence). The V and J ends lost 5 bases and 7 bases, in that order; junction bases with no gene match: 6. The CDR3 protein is CSAGLAGGTGNEQFF. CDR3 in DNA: TGCAGTGCTGGACTAGCGGGAGGGACGGGGAATGAGCAGTTCTTC.

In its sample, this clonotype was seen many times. The CDR3 sequence is CASSLMTGGNQPQHF. In DNA, the CDR3 is TGCGCCAGCAGCTTGATGACAGGGGGCAATCAGCCCCAGCATTTT. The chain carries TRBV5-1 and TRBJ1-5, with 8 bases identical to TRBD1. Unmatched junction bases numbered 2, after V lost 1 base and J lost 2 bases. The germline V gene has CDR1 SGHRS and CDR2 YFSETQ. CDR3 size: 15 residues.

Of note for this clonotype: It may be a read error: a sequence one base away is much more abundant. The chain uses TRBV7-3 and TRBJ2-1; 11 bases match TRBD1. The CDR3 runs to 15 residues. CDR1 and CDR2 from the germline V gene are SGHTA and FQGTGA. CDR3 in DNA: TGTGCCGGCAGCCTCGGGACAGGGGGGTACAATGAGCAGTTCTTC. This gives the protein CAGSLGTGGYNEQFF. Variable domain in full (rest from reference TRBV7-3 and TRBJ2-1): GAGVSQTPSNKVTEKGKYVELRCDPISGHTALYWYRQSLGQGPEFLIYFQGTGAADDSGLPNDRFFAVRPEGSVSTLKIQRTERGDSAVYLCAGSLGTGGYNEQFFGPGTRLTVL.

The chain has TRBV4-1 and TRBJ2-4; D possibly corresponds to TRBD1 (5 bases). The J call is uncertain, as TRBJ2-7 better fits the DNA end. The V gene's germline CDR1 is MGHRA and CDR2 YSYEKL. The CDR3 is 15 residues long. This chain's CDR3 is CASSQDGRQSYEQYF. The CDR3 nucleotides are TGCGCCAGCAGCCAAGATGGCCGACAGTCCTACGAGCAGTACTTC.

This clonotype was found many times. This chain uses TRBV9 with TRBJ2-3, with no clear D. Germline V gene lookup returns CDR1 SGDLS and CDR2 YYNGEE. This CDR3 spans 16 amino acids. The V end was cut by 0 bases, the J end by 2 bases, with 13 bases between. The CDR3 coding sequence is TGTGCCAGCAGCGTAGTTGACTGGGCCCCCACAGATACGCAGTATTTT. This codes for CASSVVDWAPTDTQYF.

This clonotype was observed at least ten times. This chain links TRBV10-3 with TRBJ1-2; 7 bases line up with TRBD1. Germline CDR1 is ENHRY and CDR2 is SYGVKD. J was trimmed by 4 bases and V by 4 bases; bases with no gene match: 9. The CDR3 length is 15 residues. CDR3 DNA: TGTGCCATCAGTGTCGAGGGAGGGGGCGGCTATGGCTACACCTTC. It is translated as CAISVEGGGGYGYTF.

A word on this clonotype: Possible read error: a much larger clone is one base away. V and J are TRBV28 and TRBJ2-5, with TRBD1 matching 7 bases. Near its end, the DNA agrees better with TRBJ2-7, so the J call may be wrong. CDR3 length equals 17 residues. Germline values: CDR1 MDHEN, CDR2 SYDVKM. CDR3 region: CASSRDVGGGTTYEQYF. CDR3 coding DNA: TGTGCCAGCAGTCGGGACGTAGGGGGCGGAACGACCTACGAGCAGTACTTC.

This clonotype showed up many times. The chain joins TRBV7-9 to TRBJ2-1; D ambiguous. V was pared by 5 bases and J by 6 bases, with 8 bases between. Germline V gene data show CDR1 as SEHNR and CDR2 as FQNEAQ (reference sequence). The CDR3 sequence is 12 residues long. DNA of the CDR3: TGTGCCAGCAGCGAAACTATCAATGAGCAGTTCTTC. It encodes CASSETINEQFF.

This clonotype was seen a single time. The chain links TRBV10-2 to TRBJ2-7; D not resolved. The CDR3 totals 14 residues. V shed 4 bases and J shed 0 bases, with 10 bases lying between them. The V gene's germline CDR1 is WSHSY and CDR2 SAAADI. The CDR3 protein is CASSVWGYSYEQYF. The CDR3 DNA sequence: TGCGCCAGCAGTGTATGGGGTTACTCCTACGAGCAGTACTTC.

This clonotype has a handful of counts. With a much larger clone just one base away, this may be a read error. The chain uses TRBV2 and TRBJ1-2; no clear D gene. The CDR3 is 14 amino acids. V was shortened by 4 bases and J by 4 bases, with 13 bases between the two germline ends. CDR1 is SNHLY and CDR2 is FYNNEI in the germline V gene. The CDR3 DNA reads TGTGCCAGCAGTGCTAGACTGGAGAGCTATGGCTACACCTTC. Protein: CASSARLESYGYTF. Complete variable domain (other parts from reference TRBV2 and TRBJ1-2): EPEVTQTPSHQVTQMGQEVILRCVPISNHLYFYWYRQILGQKVEFLVSFYNNEISEKSEIFDDQFSVERPDGSNFTLKIRSTKLEDSAMYFCASSARLESYGYTFGSGTRLTVV.

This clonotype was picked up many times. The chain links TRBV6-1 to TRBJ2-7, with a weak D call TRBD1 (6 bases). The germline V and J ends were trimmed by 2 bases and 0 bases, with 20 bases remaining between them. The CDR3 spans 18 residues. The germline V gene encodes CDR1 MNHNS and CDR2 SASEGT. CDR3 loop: CASSESILGQRSSYEQYF. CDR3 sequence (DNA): TGTGCCAGCAGTGAAAGTATCTTGGGACAACGGAGCTCCTACGAGCAGTACTTC.

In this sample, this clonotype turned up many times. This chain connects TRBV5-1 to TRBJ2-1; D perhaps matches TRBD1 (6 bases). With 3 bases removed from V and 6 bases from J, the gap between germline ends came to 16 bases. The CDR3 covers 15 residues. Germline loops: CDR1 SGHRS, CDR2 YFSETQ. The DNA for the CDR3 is TGCGCCAGCAGCTCAAACACAGGGAAGGGCAATGAGCAGTTCTTC. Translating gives CASSSNTGKGNEQFF.

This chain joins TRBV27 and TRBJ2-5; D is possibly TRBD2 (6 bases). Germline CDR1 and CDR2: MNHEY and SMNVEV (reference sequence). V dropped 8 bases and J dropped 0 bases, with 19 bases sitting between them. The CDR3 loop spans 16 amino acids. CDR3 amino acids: CASGGGRFLYQETQYF. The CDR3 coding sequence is TGTGCCAGCGGGGGAGGCAGGTTTCTGTACCAAGAGACCCAGTACTTC.

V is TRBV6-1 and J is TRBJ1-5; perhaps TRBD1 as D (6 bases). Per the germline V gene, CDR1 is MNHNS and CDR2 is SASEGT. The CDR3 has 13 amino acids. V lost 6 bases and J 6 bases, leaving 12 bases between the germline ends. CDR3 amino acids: CASSPGGAQPQHF. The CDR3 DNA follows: TGTGCCAGCAGCCCGGGGGGGGCTCAGCCCCAGCATTTT.

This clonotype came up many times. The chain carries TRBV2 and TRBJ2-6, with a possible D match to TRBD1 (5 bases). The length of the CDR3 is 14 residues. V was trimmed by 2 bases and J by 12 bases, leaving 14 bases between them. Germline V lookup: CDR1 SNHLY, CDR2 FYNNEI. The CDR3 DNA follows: TGTGCCAGCAGTGAAATTGCAGGCCAGGGCGTCCTGACTTTC. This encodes CASSEIAGQGVLTF. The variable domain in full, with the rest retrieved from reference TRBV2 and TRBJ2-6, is EPEVTQTPSHQVTQMGQEVILRCVPISNHLYFYWYRQILGQKVEFLVSFYNNEISEKSEIFDDQFSVERPDGSNFTLKIRSTKLEDSAMYFCASSEIAGQGVLTFGAGSRLTVL.

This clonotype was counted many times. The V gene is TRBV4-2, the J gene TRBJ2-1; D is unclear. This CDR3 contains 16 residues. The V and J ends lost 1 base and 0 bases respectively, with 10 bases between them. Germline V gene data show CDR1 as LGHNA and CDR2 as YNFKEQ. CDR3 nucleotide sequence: TGTGCCAGCAGCCAAGCCGGTCGGAGCTCCTACAATGAGCAGTTCTTC. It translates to CASSQAGRSSYNEQFF.

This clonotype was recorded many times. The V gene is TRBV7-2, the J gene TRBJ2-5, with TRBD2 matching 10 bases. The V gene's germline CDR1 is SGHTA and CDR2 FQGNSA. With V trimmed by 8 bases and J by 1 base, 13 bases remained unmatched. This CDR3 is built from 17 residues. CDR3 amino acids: CASSLGASGGFQETQYF. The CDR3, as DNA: TGTGCCAGCTCGTTAGGGGCTAGCGGGGGTTTCCAAGAGACCCAGTACTTC.

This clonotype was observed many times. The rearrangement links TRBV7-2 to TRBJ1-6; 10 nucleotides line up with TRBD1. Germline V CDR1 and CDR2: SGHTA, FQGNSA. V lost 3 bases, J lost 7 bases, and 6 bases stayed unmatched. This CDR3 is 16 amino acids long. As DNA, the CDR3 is TGTGCCAGCAGCTTCGACAGGGGGCGCGGAAATTCACCCCTCCACTTT. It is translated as CASSFDRGRGNSPLHF. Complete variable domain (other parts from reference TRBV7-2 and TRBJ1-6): GAGVSQSPSNKVTEKGKDVELRCDPISGHTALYWYRQSLGQGLEFLIYFQGNSAPDKSGLPSDRFSAERTGGSVSTLTIQRTQQEDSAVYLCASSFDRGRGNSPLHFGNGTRLTVT.

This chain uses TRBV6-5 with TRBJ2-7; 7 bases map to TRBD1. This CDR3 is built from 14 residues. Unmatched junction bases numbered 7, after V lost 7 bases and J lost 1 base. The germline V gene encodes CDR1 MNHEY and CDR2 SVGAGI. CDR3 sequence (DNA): TGTGCCAGCACCGCCACAGGGGCATCCTACGAGCAGTACTTC. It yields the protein CASTATGASYEQYF.

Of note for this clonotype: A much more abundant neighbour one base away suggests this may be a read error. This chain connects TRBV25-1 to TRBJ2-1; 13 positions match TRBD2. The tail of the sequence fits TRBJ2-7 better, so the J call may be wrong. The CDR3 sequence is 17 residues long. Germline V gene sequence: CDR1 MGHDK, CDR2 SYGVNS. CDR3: CASSESGTSGAYNEQYF. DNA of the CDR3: TGTGCCAGCAGTGAATCCGGGACTAGCGGGGCTTACAATGAGCAGTACTTC.

For the CDR3, the DNA is TGCGCCAGCAGTACGACTAGCGGGAGGAACACAGATACGCAGTATTTT. Its protein is CASSTTSGRNTDTQYF. The chain recombines TRBV5-1 with TRBJ2-3; 13 nucleotides line up with TRBD2. Germline CDR1 is SGHRS and CDR2 is YFSETQ. Trimming took 5 bases from V and 2 from J; bases not matched to a gene: 5. The CDR3 is 16 residues long.